The 11 T cell receptor beta chains presented below share a single source sample, sequenced in a study of cytomegalovirus exposure and HLA in healthy donors. PCR used 60 Vbeta primers and 13 Jbeta primers. Profiled with immunoSEQ multiplex PCR; TCRdb holds only in-frame clones, not every one. The table shows 150,000 to 200,000 clones, with approximately 84% occurring only once. Sequenced input: PBMCs. These receptors all come from a young man in good health and CMV-seropositive.

This chain links TRBV5-1 with TRBJ2-7; a possible D gene is TRBD1 (5 bases). V lost 0 bases to trimming and J lost 2 bases, with 15 bases between them. CDR3 size: 16 residues. Germline CDR1 is SGHRS and CDR2 is YFSETQ. The DNA of the CDR3 is TGCGCCAGCAGCTTGGGGGATGACAGCATCCCCTACGAGCAGTACTTC. Amino acid sequence: CASSLGDDSIPYEQYF.

The V and J genes are TRBV7-8 and TRBJ1-2; weak D call: TRBD1 (6 bases). The CDR3 loop spans 13 amino acids. Germline assignment: CDR1 SGHVS and CDR2 FQNEAQ. With 5 bases removed from V and 4 bases from J, the gap between germline ends came to 11 bases. CDR3 coding DNA: TGTGCCAGCAGCCTACAGGGTTCCTATGGCTACACCTTC. This gives the protein CASSLQGSYGYTF.

V gene TRBV7-9 combines with J gene TRBJ2-1, with D unresolved. Germline CDR1 reads SEHNR; CDR2 reads FQNEAQ (reference sequence). V lost 5 bases and J lost 8, with 7 bases in between. The CDR3 sequence is 11 residues long. CDR3 region: CASSPGHEQFF. CDR3 nucleotides: TGTGCCAGCAGCCCTGGCCATGAGCAGTTCTTC.

The V call is TRBV11-3, the J call TRBJ2-2; 9 nucleotides align to TRBD2. The CDR3 extends over 15 amino acids. Trimming cost V 5 bases and J 6 bases; bases outside gene matches: 7. From germline, CDR1 is SGHNT and CDR2 YENEEA. CDR3 protein: CASSPRASGAGELFF. In nucleotides, the CDR3 is TGTGCCAGCAGCCCCCGGGCTAGCGGGGCCGGGGAGCTGTTTTTT.

The chain has TRBV6-1 and TRBJ2-7; 7 bases agree with TRBD2. This CDR3 spans 15 amino acids. The V and J ends lost 10 bases and 0 bases, in that order; junction bases with no gene match: 12. The V gene's germline CDR1 is MNHNS and CDR2 SASEGT. DNA for the CDR3: TGTGCCACCGAAGGGGCGGGCGGGAGCTCCTACGAGCAGTACTTC. Its translation is CATEGAGGSSYEQYF.

The chain is built from TRBV4-1 and TRBJ2-1; 11 bases are shared with TRBD1. Germline V gene lookup returns CDR1 MGHRA and CDR2 YSYEKL. CDR3 length: 16 amino acids. The V segment lost 4 bases and the J segment 7 bases; nucleotides outside the gene matches: 9. For the CDR3, the DNA is TGCGCCAGCAGCCTCTCCGGACAGGGGGCGCGGAATGAGCAGTTCTTC. Amino acid sequence: CASSLSGQGARNEQFF.

The chain uses TRBV4-3 and TRBJ2-7, with TRBD1 identical over 9 bases. V lost 1 base and J lost 1; bases outside the gene matches: 5. The CDR3 is made up of 16 amino acids. Germline-derived CDR1 and CDR2 are LGHNA and YSLEER. The CDR3 DNA sequence: TGCGCCAGCAGCCAAGCTCGGACAGGGGATTCCTACGAGCAGTACTTC. Translation gives CASSQARTGDSYEQYF.

The J gene is TRBJ2-3, the V gene TRBV5-4; TRBD1 matches at 11 bases. Germline trimming cut 5 bases from V and 2 bases from J; bases unmatched to any gene: 4. In germline, CDR1 is SGHNT, CDR2 YYREEE (reference sequence). The CDR3 is 15 amino acids. CDR3 loop: CASRRTGGHTDTQYF. The CDR3 DNA is TGTGCCAGCAGAAGGACAGGGGGCCACACAGATACGCAGTATTTT.

The J gene is TRBJ2-7, the V gene TRBV6-5; 10 bases agree with TRBD2. With 0 bases clipped from V and 7 bases from J, the junction kept 9 bases outside the gene matches. Germline loops: CDR1 MNHEY, CDR2 SVGAGI. The CDR3 is 16 residues long. CDR3 sequence reads: CASSYSPPSGGEEQYF. The CDR3 DNA sequence: TGTGCCAGCAGTTACTCCCCCCCTAGCGGGGGTGAAGAGCAGTACTTC.

This chain links TRBV9 with TRBJ2-2; TRBD2 might be the D (5 bases). Germline CDR1 and CDR2: SGDLS and YYNGEE. The CDR3 has 14 residues. V shed 0 bases and J shed 8 bases, with 11 bases lying between them. CDR3 DNA sequence: TGTGCCAGCAGCGTAGTGGCGGGCGCTGGGGAGCTGTTTTTT. This translates into CASSVVAGAGELFF.

The genes are TRBV7-9 and TRBJ1-1; no clear D. The CDR3 spans 17 residues. Looked up from germline, CDR1 is SEHNR and CDR2 is FQNEAQ (reference sequence). The V gene lost 3 bases and the J gene lost 1 base, with 18 bases spanning the gap. The CDR3 DNA reads TGTGCCAGCAGCTTCGCATGGGCACAGAGGGCGAACACTGAAGCTTTCTTT. It encodes CASSFAWAQRANTEAFF.